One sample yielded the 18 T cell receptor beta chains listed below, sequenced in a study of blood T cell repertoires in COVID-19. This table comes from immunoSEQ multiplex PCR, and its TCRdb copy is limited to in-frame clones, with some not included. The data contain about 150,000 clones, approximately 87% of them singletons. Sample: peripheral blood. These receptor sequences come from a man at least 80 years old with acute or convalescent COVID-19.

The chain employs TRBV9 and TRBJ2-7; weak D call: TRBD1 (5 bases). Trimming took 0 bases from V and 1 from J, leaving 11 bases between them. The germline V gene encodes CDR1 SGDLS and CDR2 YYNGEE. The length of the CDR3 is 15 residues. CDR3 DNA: TGTGCCAGCAGCGTAGCGACAGACCCGTCCTACGAGCAGTACTTC. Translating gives CASSVATDPSYEQYF.

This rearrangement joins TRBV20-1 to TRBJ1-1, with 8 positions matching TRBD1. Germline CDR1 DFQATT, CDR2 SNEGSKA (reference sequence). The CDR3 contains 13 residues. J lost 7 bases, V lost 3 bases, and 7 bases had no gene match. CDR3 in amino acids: CSASQTGVVEAFF. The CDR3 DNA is TGCAGTGCTAGTCAGACAGGGGTTGTTGAAGCTTTCTTT.

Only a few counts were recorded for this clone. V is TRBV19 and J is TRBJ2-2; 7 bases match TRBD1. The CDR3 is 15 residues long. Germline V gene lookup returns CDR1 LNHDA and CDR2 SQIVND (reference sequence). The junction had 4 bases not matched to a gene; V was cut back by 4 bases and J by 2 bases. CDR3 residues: CASSKGQINTGELFF. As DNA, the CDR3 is TGTGCCAGTAGTAAGGGACAGATAAACACCGGGGAGCTGTTTTTT.

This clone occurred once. The CDR3 nucleotides read TGCAGCGTCGAGGGACAGGACGCAACTAATGAAAAACTGTTTTTT. Its protein product is CSVEGQDATNEKLFF. The chain uses TRBV29-1 and TRBJ1-4; 8 bases fit TRBD1. The length of the CDR3 is 15 residues. Germline CDR1 reads SQVTM; CDR2 reads ANQGSEA. V gave up 6 bases and J gave up 0 bases; unmatched junction bases: 6.

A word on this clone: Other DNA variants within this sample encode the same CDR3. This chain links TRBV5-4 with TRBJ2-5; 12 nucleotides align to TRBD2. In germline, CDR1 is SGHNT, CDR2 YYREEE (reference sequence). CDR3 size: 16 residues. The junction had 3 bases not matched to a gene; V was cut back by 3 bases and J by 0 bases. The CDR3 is CASSSLAGGYQETQYF. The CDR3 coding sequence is TGTGCCAGCAGCTCACTAGCGGGAGGATACCAAGAGACCCAGTACTTC.

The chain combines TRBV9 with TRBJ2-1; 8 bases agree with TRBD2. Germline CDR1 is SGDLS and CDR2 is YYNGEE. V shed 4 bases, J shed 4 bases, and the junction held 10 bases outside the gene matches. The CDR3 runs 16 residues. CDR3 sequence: CASSTQAGAGYNEQFF. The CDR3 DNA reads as TGTGCCAGCAGCACCCAAGCGGGAGCCGGTTACAATGAGCAGTTCTTC.

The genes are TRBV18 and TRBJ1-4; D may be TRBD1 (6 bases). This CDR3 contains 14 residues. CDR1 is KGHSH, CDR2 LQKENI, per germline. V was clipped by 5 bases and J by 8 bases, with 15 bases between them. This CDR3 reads CASSAGQTGEKLFF. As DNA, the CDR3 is TGTGCCAGCTCAGCTGGACAGACGGGGGAAAAACTGTTTTTT.

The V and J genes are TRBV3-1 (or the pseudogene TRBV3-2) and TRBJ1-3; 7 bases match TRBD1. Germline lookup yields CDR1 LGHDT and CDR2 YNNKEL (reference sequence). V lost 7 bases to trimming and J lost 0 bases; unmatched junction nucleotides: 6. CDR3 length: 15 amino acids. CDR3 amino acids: CASTREGASGNTIYF. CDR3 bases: TGTGCCAGCACCCGAGAGGGGGCCTCTGGAAACACCATATATTTT.

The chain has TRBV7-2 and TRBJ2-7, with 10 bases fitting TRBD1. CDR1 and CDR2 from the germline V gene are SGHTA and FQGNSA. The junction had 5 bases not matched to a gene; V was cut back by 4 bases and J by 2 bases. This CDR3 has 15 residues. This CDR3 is CASSWGQGIPYEQYF. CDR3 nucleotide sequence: TGTGCCAGCAGCTGGGGACAGGGGATCCCCTACGAGCAGTACTTC.

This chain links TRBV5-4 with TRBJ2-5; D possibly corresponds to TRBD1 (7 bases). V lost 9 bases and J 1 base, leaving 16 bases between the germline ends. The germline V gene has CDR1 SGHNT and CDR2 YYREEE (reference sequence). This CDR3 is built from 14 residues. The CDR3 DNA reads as TGTGCCACCTCGCCAGGGGGGAGCCAAGAGACCCAGTACTTC. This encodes CATSPGGSQETQYF. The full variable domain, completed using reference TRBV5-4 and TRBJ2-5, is ETGVTQSPTHLIKTRGQQVTLRCSSQSGHNTVSWYQQALGQGPQFIFQYYREEENGRGNFPPRFSGLQFPNYSSELNVNALELDDSALYLCATSPGGSQETQYFGPGTRLLVL.

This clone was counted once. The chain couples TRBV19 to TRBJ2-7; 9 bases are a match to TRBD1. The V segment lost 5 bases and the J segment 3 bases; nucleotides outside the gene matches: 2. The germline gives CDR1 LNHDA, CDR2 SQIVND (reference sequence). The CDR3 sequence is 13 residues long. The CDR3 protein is CASSQDRGYEQYF. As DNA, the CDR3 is TGTGCCAGTAGTCAGGACAGGGGCTACGAGCAGTACTTC. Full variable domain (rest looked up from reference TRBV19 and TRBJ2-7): DGGITQSPKYLFRKEGQNVTLSCEQNLNHDAMYWYRQDPGQGLRLIYYSQIVNDFQKGDIAEGYSVSREKKESFPLTVTSAQKNPTAFYLCASSQDRGYEQYFGPGTRLTVT.

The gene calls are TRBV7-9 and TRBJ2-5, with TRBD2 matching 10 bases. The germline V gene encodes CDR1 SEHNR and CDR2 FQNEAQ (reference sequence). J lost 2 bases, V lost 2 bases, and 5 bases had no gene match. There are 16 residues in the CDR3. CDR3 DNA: TGTGCCAGCAGCTTAAGGTCTAGCGGGGGACAAGAGACCCAGTACTTC. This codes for CASSLRSSGGQETQYF. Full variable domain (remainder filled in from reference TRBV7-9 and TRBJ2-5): DTGVSQNPRHKITKRGQNVTFRCDPISEHNRLYWYRQTLGQGPEFLTYFQNEAQLEKSRLLSDRFSAERPKGSFSTLEIQRTEQGDSAMYLCASSLRSSGGQETQYFGPGTRLLVL.

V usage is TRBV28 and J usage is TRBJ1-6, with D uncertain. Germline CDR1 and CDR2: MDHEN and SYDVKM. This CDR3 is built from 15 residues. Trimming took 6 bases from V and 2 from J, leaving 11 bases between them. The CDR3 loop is CASRLREPYNSPLHF. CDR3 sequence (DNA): TGTGCCAGCAGACTCCGGGAGCCCTATAATTCACCCCTCCACTTT.

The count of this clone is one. The CDR3 reads CASSQPLTRMNTEAFF. CDR3 sequence (DNA): TGTGCCAGCAGTCAACCTCTCACACGAATGAACACTGAAGCTTTCTTT. The chain employs TRBV6-6 and TRBJ1-1; D gene unclear. The germline V and J ends were trimmed by 5 bases and 0 bases, with 16 bases remaining between them. This CDR3 spans 16 amino acids. Per germline, CDR1 MNHNY and CDR2 SVGAGI (reference sequence).

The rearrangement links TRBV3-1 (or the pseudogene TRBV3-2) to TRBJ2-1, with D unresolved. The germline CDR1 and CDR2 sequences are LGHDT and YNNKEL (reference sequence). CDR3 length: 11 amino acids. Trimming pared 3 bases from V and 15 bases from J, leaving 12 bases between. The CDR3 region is CASSQMRKWFF. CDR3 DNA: TGTGCCAGCAGCCAGATGCGAAAATGGTTCTTC.

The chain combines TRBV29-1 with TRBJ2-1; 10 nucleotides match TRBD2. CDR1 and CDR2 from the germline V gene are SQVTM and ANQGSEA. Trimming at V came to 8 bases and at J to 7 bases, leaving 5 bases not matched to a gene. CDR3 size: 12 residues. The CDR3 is CSSLAGANEQFF. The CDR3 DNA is TGCAGCTCCCTAGCGGGAGCAAATGAGCAGTTCTTC.

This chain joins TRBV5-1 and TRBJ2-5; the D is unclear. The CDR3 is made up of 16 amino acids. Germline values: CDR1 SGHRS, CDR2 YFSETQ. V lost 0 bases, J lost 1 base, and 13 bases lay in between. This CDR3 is CASSLVPRITQETQYF. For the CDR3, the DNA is TGCGCCAGCAGCTTGGTTCCGAGAATAACCCAAGAGACCCAGTACTTC.

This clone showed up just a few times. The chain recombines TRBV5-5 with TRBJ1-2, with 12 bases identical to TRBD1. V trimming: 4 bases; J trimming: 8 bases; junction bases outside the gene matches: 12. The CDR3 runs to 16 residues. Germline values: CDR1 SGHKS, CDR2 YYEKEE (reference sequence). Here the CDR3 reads CASSVRDRGREGGYTF. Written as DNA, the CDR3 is TGTGCCAGCAGCGTCCGGGACAGGGGGCGCGAAGGAGGCTACACCTTC.